The T cell receptor beta chain described here comes from a study of T cells in Graves' hyperthyroidism and ophthalmopathy. Exclusion followed for patients with uncontrolled infection, other autoimmune disease, pregnancy or lactation. Diagnostic decisions used clinical symptoms, serum thyroxine and TRAb, thyroid ultrasound and orbital computed tomography. Study-wide results and limits: Also found in blood were most expanded thyroid clonotypes above 0.001. A 13 V-J model separated ophthalmopathy from stable hyperthyroidism.

About this clonotype itself: Its antigen is as yet unknown.

The V end lost 0 bases, the J end lost 2 bases, and 8 bases lay between the germline ends. The germline V gene encodes CDR1 MGHRA and CDR2 YSYEKL. This CDR3 contains 14 residues. From RNA transcripts, TCR beta CDR3 regions were amplified. HTBI primers were employed in a first-round RT-PCR of the TCR CDR3. MiXCR was run by TCRdb on the multiplex PCR reads, yielding one entry per CDR3 protein. The sample lists a few hundred thousand distinct CDR3 sequences; under 15% were seen once. This chain links TRBV4-1 with TRBJ2-7; unclear D gene. The receptor was isolated from a woman in her twenties or thirties with Graves' hyperthyroidism. The sample consisted of blood. CDR3 nucleotide sequence: TGCGCCAGCAGCCAAGAAGACTGGCCCTACGAGCAGTACTTC. As protein: CASSQEDWPYEQYF.